The source of this TCR beta chain is a study of OX40 agonist ivuxolimab in advanced cancers. Sampling of blood occurred at baseline, cycle 4 day 1, and cycle 7 day 1. TCRdb's table, derived via immunoSEQ multiplex PCR, lists solely in-frame clones and lacks some. The sample has 40,000 to 60,000 clones, around 93% seen once. From germline, CDR1 is MNHEY and CDR2 SVGAGI. Trimming took 2 bases from V and 9 from J, leaving 17 bases between them. This CDR3 has 15 amino acids. The starting material was CD4+ or CD8+ T cells sorted from blood, obtained in a trial of the OX40 agonist ivuxolimab. The sequence derives from an adult with an advanced solid tumor such as melanoma, head and neck, liver or kidney cancer. The chain employs TRBV6-5 and TRBJ2-1; D possibly matches TRBD1 or TRBD2 (6 bases each). The CDR3 DNA is TGTGCCAGCAGTTACATGTTAATGGGGGGCAGTGAGCAGTTCTTC. It yields the protein CASSYMLMGGSEQFF.